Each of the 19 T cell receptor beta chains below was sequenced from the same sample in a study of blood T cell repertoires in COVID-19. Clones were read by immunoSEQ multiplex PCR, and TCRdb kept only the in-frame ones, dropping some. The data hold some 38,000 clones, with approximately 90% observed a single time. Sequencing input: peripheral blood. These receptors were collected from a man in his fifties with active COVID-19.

DNA for the CDR3: TGTGCCAGCAGCTCCCGGACTAAGTACCAAGAGACCCAGTACTTC. This sequence encodes CASSSRTKYQETQYF. The chain links TRBV5-4 to TRBJ2-5; tentative D call: TRBD2 (6 bases). The V end lost 3 bases, the J end lost 0 bases, and 12 bases lay between the germline ends. Germline V gives CDR1 SGHNT, CDR2 YYREEE (reference sequence). CDR3 length: 15 residues. The full variable domain, with the rest looked up from reference TRBV5-4 and TRBJ2-5, is ETGVTQSPTHLIKTRGQQVTLRCSSQSGHNTVSWYQQALGQGPQFIFQYYREEENGRGNFPPRFSGLQFPNYSSELNVNALELDDSALYLCASSSRTKYQETQYFGPGTRLLVL.

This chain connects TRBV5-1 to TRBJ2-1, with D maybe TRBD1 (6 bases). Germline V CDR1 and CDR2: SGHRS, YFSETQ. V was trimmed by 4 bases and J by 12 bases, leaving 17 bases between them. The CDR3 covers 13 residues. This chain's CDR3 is CASSPREGVGQFF. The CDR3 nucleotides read TGCGCCAGCAGCCCTCGTGAGGGGGTCGGGCAGTTCTTC.

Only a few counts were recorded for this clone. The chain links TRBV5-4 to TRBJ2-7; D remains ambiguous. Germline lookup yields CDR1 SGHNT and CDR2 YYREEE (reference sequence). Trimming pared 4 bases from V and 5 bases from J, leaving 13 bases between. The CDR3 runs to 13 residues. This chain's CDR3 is CASSRNTADEQYF. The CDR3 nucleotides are TGTGCCAGCAGCCGGAACACGGCGGACGAGCAGTACTTC.

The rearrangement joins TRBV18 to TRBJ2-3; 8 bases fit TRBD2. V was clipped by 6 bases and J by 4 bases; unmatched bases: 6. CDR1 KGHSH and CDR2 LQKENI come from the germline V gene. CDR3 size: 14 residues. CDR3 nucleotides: TGTGCCAGCTCTTCTAGCGGGTGGGCAGATACGCAGTATTTT. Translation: CASSSSGWADTQYF. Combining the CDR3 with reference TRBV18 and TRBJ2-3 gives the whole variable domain NAGVMQNPRHLVRRRGQEARLRCSPMKGHSHVYWYRQLPEEGLKFMVYLQKENIIDESGMPKERFSAEFPKEGPSILRIQQVVRGDSAAYFCASSSSGWADTQYFGPGTRLTVL.

The DNA of the CDR3 is TGTGCCAGCAGCCCAGCGACAGAGCTATATTCCTACGAGCAGTACTTC. Translated: CASSPATELYSYEQYF. V and J are TRBV5-6 and TRBJ2-7, with D maybe TRBD1 (5 bases). V lost 4 bases, J lost 1 base, and 18 bases lay in between. The CDR3 runs 16 residues. Germline values: CDR1 SGHDT, CDR2 YYEEEE.

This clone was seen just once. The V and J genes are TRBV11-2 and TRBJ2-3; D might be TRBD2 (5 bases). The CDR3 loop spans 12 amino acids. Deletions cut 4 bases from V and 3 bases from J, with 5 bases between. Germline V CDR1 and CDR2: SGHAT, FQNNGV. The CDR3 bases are TGTGCCAGCAGCTGGAGGACAGATACGCAGTATTTT. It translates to CASSWRTDTQYF.

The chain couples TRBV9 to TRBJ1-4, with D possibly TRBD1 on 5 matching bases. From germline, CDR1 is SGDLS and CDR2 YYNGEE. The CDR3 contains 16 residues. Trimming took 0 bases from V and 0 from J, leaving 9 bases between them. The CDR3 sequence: CASSVGQLATNEKLFF. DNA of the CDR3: TGTGCCAGCAGCGTAGGACAGTTAGCAACTAATGAAAAACTGTTTTTT. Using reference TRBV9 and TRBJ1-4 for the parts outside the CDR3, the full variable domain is DSGVTQTPKHLITATGQRVTLRCSPRSGDLSVYWYQQSLDQGLQFLIQYYNGEERAKGNILERFSAQQFPDLHSELNLSSLELGDSALYFCASSVGQLATNEKLFFGSGTQLSVL.

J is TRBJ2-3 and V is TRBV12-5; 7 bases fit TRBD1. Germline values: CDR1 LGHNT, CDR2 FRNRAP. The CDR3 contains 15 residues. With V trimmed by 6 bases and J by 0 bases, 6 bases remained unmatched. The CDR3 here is CASGLGQESTDTQYF. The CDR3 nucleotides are TGTGCTAGTGGCCTCGGACAGGAGAGCACAGATACGCAGTATTTT.

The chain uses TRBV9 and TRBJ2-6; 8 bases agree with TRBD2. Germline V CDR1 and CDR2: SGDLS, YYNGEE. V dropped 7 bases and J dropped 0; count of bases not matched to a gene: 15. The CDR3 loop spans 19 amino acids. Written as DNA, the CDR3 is TGTGCCAGCCTTCCGACGCGGGGGGAACCGTACTCTGGGGCCAACGTCCTGACTTTC. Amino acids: CASLPTRGEPYSGANVLTF.

The CDR3 DNA reads TGTGCCAGCAGCCCATCCGGGACAGGGGGCCGGTACCAAGAGACCCAGTACTTC. Translated, it gives CASSPSGTGGRYQETQYF. The rearrangement joins TRBV7-9 to TRBJ2-5; 12 bases line up with TRBD1. V was clipped by 5 bases and J by 0 bases; unmatched bases: 10. There are 18 residues in the CDR3. Looked up from germline, CDR1 is SEHNR and CDR2 is FQNEAQ (reference sequence).

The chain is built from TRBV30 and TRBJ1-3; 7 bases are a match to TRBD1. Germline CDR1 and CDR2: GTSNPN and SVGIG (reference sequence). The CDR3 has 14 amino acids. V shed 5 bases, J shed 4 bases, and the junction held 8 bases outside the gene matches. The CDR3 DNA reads TGTGCCTGGTCAACAGGGGAATCGGGAAACACCATATATTTT. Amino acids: CAWSTGESGNTIYF.

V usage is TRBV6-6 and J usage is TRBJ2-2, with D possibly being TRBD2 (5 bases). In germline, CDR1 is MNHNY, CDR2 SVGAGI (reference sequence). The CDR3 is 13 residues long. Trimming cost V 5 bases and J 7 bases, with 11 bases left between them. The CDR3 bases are TGTGCCAGCAGTACCCGAGCGGACGGGGAGCTGTTTTTT. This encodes CASSTRADGELFF.

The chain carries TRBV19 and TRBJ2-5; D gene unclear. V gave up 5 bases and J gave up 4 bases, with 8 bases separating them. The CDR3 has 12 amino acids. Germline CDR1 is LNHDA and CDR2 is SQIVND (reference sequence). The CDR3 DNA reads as TGTGCCAGTAGTGATGGGCGAGAGACCCAGTACTTC. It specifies CASSDGRETQYF. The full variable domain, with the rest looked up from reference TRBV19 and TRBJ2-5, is DGGITQSPKYLFRKEGQNVTLSCEQNLNHDAMYWYRQDPGQGLRLIYYSQIVNDFQKGDIAEGYSVSREKKESFPLTVTSAQKNPTAFYLCASSDGRETQYFGPGTRLLVL.

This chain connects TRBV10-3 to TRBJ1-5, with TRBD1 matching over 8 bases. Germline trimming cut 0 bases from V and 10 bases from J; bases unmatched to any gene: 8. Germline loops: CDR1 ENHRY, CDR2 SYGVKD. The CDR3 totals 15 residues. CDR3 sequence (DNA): TGTGCCATCAGTGAGTCGACAGGGGATATCAAACCCCAGCATTTT. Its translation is CAISESTGDIKPQHF.

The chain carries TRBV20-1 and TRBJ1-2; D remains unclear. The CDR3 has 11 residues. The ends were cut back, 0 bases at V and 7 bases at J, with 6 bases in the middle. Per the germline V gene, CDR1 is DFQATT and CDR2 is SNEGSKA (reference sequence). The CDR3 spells CSARDSFGYTF. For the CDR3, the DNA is TGCAGTGCTAGAGATTCTTTTGGCTACACCTTC.

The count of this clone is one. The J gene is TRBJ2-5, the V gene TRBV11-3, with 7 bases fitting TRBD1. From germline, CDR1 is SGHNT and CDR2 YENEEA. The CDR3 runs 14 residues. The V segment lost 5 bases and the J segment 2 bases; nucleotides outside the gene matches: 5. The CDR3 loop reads CASSRSGGQETQYF. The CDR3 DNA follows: TGTGCCAGCAGCCGCTCAGGGGGACAAGAGACCCAGTACTTC.

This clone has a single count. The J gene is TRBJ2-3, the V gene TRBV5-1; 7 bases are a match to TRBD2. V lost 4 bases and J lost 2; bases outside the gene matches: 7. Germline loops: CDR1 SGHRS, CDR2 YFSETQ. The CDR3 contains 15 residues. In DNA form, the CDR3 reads TGCGCCAGCAGCGCGGGACTACTCCTCACAGATACGCAGTATTTT. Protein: CASSAGLLLTDTQYF.

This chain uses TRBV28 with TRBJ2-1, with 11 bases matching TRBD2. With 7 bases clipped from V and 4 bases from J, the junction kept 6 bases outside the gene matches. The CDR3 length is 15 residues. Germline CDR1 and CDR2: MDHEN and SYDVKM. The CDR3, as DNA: TGTGCCAGCACCTTACTAGCGGGGGCTTACAATGAGCAGTTCTTC. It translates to CASTLLAGAYNEQFF.

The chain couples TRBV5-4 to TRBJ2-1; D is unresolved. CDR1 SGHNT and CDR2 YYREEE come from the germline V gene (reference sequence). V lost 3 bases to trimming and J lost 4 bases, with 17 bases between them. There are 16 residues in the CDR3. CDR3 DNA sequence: TGTGCCAGCAGCTCGTACGGCTCTCCAGGATACAATGAGCAGTTCTTC. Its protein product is CASSSYGSPGYNEQFF.